A selection of T cell receptor beta chains follows, all from one sample in a study of T cell changes during pregnancy in multiple sclerosis. Profiled with immunoSEQ multiplex PCR; TCRdb holds only in-frame clones, not every one. This table holds tens of thousands of clones, around nine tenths found once. The sample here was peripheral blood, taken in the second trimester of pregnancy. The receptor set was obtained from a female donor in good health, enrolled as a control in a pregnancy study. CDR3s include the opening cysteine and the closing phenylalanine or tryptophan. D genes are given only for firm matches. Where a row states a size, it is once, few, many or the class of an expanded clone; other rows omit it.

TRBV9,TRBJ1-6,15,TRBD1,-,TGTGCCAGCAGCGTTTCACAGGGGGCGGATTCACCCCTCCACTTT,CASSVSQGADSPLHF
TRBV5-5,TRBJ1-3,15,-,-,TGTGCCAGCAGCTTGGAGGCTCGGGTTGGAAACACCATATATTTT,CASSLEARVGNTIYF
TRBV19,TRBJ1-2,14,-,-,TGTGCCAGTGCGTCGGGCAGGGCGACGGAAGGCTACACCTTC,CASASGRATEGYTF
TRBV9,TRBJ1-1,13,-,-,TGTGCCAGCAGCGCCAGGGGGAACACTGAAGCTTTCTTT,CASSARGNTEAFF
TRBV6-5,TRBJ2-1,14,TRBD1,-,TGTGCCAGCAAGGGGGCGGGCGGGCTTAATGAGCAGTTCTTC,CASKGAGGLNEQFF
TRBV7-9,TRBJ1-2,15,-,-,TGTGCCAGCAGCTCACAAGGAGTTGCTTCATCTGGCTACACCTTC,CASSSQGVASSGYTF
TRBV4-3,TRBJ1-4,15,-,-,TGCGCCAGCAGCCAACTACAGACATTCAATGAAAAACTGTTTTTT,CASSQLQTFNEKLFF
TRBV28,TRBJ1-1,13,-,-,TGTGCCAGCATGAACACGATGAACACTGAAGCTTTCTTT,CASMNTMNTEAFF
TRBV6-1,TRBJ2-1,9,-,-,TGTGCCAGCAACTATGAGCAGTTCTTC,CASNYEQFF
TRBV6-5,TRBJ1-2,14,TRBD1,-,TGTGCCAGCAGTTTCGGACAGGGGGCCCCCGGCTACACCTTC,CASSFGQGAPGYTF
TRBV7-2,TRBJ2-3,16,TRBD2,-,TGTGCCAGCAGCTCAAATAGCGGGGGGTTTGCAGATACGCAGTATTTT,CASSSNSGGFADTQYF
TRBV4-3,TRBJ1-1,15,-,-,TGCGCCAGCAGCCAAGAGGGGGAGGTGAACACTGAAGCTTTCTTT,CASSQEGEVNTEAFF
TRBV4-2,TRBJ1-1,15,-,-,TGTGCCAGCAGCCAAGAGGGGTCCAGCGGCACTGAAGCTTTCTTT,CASSQEGSSGTEAFF
TRBV4-2,TRBJ2-5,14,-,-,TGTGCCAGCAGCCAAGAATGGGGACTTGAGACCCAGTACTTC,CASSQEWGLETQYF
TRBV6-6,TRBJ1-2,15,TRBD1,-,TGTGCCAGCAGTCCCGGGACAGGGGTTTACTATGGCTACACCTTC,CASSPGTGVYYGYTF
TRBV19,TRBJ2-1,18,-,-,TGTGCCAGTAGTATGGTTTCTTCGTGCGGGACGGGGTACAATGAGCAGTTCTTC,CASSMVSSCGTGYNEQFF
TRBV7-2,TRBJ1-1,15,-,once,TGTGCCAGCAGCCCCTTGAGGGTTCTGAACACTGAAGCTTTCTTT,CASSPLRVLNTEAFF
TRBV11-2,TRBJ2-6,14,-,-,TGTGCCAGCAGCTTACAATCTGGGGCCAACGTCCTGACTTTC,CASSLQSGANVLTF
TRBV6-4,TRBJ2-1,15,TRBD2,-,TGTGCCAGCAGTGGGTCTAGCGGGGGGTTCAATGAGCAGTTCTTC,CASSGSSGGFNEQFF
TRBV9,TRBJ2-7,16,TRBD1,-,TGTGCCAGCAGCGTAGATCCAGGGACAGGATCATACGAGCAGTACTTC,CASSVDPGTGSYEQYF
TRBV9,TRBJ2-1,15,TRBD2,once,TGTGCCAGCAGCGTAGCTAGCGGGGGGGGGAATGAGCAGTTCTTC,CASSVASGGGNEQFF
TRBV7-3,TRBJ2-1,12,-,once,TGTGCCAGCAGCTCACCGGGTTTGGGGCAGTTCTTC,CASSSPGLGQFF
TRBV28,TRBJ1-2,15,-,-,TGTGCCAGCAGTTCTTTCCCGACACCTAACTATGGCTACACCTTC,CASSSFPTPNYGYTF
TRBV6-5,TRBJ2-7,15,-,-,TGTGCCAGCAGTTACTCGCGGGTCACCTCCTACGAGCAGTACTTC,CASSYSRVTSYEQYF
TRBV2,TRBJ2-1,15,-,-,TGTGCCAGCAGGAGGTCGGAGAGCTCCTACAATGAGCAGTTCTTC,CASRRSESSYNEQFF
TRBV7-7,TRBJ2-1,14,TRBD2,-,TGTGCTAGCAGCTTAAGCGGGGGGGCCAATGAGCAGTTCTTC,CASSLSGGANEQFF
TRBV5-6,TRBJ2-1,13,-,-,TGTGCCAGCAGCTTGGCGGAGAGGCCTTCCCAGTTCTTC,CASSLAERPSQFF
TRBV30,TRBJ2-5,15,-,once,TGTGCCTGGAGTGTATATCAAGGGACTCAAGAGACCCAGTACTTC,CAWSVYQGTQETQYF
TRBV5-4,TRBJ2-7,13,-,-,TGTGCCATCCAAAACAGGGACTCCTACGAGCAGTACTTC,CAIQNRDSYEQYF
TRBV7-2,TRBJ2-3,14,-,-,TGTGCCAGCAGCTCAGGGGGAGGCTCCCTCACGCAGTATTTT,CASSSGGGSLTQYF
TRBV7-4,TRBJ1-3,15,-,-,TGTGCCAGCAGCTACAGGCCTGCGGTTGGAAACACCATATATTTT,CASSYRPAVGNTIYF
TRBV4-2,TRBJ1-3,14,-,-,TGTGCCAGCAGCCACGACAGCTCTGGAAACACCATATATTTT,CASSHDSSGNTIYF
TRBV25-1,TRBJ1-4,16,-,-,TGTGCCAGCAGTGAAGGAGGCGTCTGGAGAAGCGAAAAACTGTTTTTT,CASSEGGVWRSEKLFF
TRBV28,TRBJ1-6,15,TRBD1,-,TGTGCCAGCAGTCTGTCGGACAGGGGGTCTTCACCCCTCCACTTT,CASSLSDRGSSPLHF
TRBV29-1,TRBJ2-7,13,-,-,TGCAGCGTAGGCAAGGGACTTACATACGAGCAGTACTTC,CSVGKGLTYEQYF
TRBV5-6,TRBJ1-5,15,-,-,TGTGCCAGCAGCTCCGGACCAGGGGTGGATCAGCCCCAGCATTTT,CASSSGPGVDQPQHF
TRBV5-1,TRBJ2-1,15,TRBD2,-,TGCGCCAGCAGCCCCCGGACTAGCGGGCTGAGTGAGCAGTTCTTC,CASSPRTSGLSEQFF
TRBV27,TRBJ2-7,15,TRBD2,-,TGTGCCAGCAGTTCCCTAGCGGGGGGGCAGGACGAGCAGTACTTC,CASSSLAGGQDEQYF
TRBV19,TRBJ1-1,14,-,-,TGTGCCAGTAGTATGGGCCAGCCGAACACTGAAGCTTTCTTT,CASSMGQPNTEAFF
TRBV7-2,TRBJ2-3,15,-,-,TGTGCCAGCAGCCTCTTTGAGACAGGTCCAGATACGCAGTATTTT,CASSLFETGPDTQYF
TRBV7-2,TRBJ2-2,15,-,-,TGTGCCAGCAGCCGTACGACTGGGAACACCGGGGAGCTGTTTTTT,CASSRTTGNTGELFF
TRBV5-6,TRBJ2-3,16,-,-,TGTGCCAGCAGCTTACGGACTATAGCTAGCACAGATACGCAGTATTTT,CASSLRTIASTDTQYF
TRBV5-4,TRBJ2-5,12,-,-,TGTGCCAGCAGCTTGGGGGAGGAGACCCAGTACTTC,CASSLGEETQYF
TRBV30,TRBJ2-3,16,TRBD1,-,TGTGCCTGGAGTGTACCGGGACAGGGCGGCGCAGATACGCAGTATTTT,CAWSVPGQGGADTQYF
TRBV30,TRBJ1-6,16,-,-,TGTGCCTGGAGTGCTGGTCTAAGCTCCTATAATTCACCCCTCCACTTT,CAWSAGLSSYNSPLHF
TRBV6-4,TRBJ1-6,13,-,-,TGTGCCAGCAGACAGGACTATAATTCACCCCTCCACTTT,CASRQDYNSPLHF
TRBV5-1,TRBJ2-2,14,-,-,TGCGCCAGCAGGCAGGGTGGCAAGACCGGGGAGCTGTTTTTT,CASRQGGKTGELFF
TRBV2,TRBJ1-4,16,-,-,TGTGCCAGCAGTGAAGCCACGGACAGACATAATGAAAAACTGTTTTTT,CASSEATDRHNEKLFF
TRBV7-2,TRBJ1-5,14,-,once,TGTGCCAGCAGAAACAGGGATAGCAATCAGCCCCAGCATTTT,CASRNRDSNQPQHF
TRBV25-1,TRBJ2-2,12,-,-,TGTGCCACGGACAGTAACACCGGGGAGCTGTTTTTT,CATDSNTGELFF
TRBV28,TRBJ2-7,15,TRBD1,-,TGTGCCAGCAGTTTACAGGGGGCGCTTACCGTCGAGCAGTACTTC,CASSLQGALTVEQYF